Following are 15 T cell receptor beta chains from one sample sequenced in a study of blood T cells in healthy people across ages. A second PCR, run for about 7 to 11 cycles, used a sample-barcoded 5' primer plus a J-beta primer mix. One entry per CDR3 protein results from TCRdb running MiXCR on the 5' RACE reads. Of hundreds of thousands of distinct CDR3 sequences in the sample, over 45% were seen once. The material sequenced was blood. These receptors were collected from a woman in her sixties in good health.

V is TRBV20-1 and J is TRBJ2-7, with unresolved D. TRBJ2-5 matches the DNA end more closely, so the J call is doubtful. Germline V gene lookup returns CDR1 DFQATT and CDR2 SNEGSKA (reference sequence). This CDR3 spans 14 amino acids. As DNA, the CDR3 is TGCAGTGCTAGAGGGTCCCTGGCTGAGGAGACCCAGTACTTC. Translation: CSARGSLAEETQYF.

This clonotype appeared a few times. CDR3 residues: CASSRDREGEQYF. The CDR3 nucleotides are TGTGCCAGCAGTCGGGACAGGGAGGGCGAGCAGTACTTC. J is TRBJ2-7 and V is TRBV7-3, with 9 bases lining up with TRBD1. The junction had 6 bases not matched to a gene; V was cut back by 6 bases and J by 6 bases. Germline V lookup: CDR1 SGHTA, CDR2 FQGTGA. This CDR3 contains 13 residues.

This clonotype was found a few times. V usage is TRBV20-1 and J usage is TRBJ2-3, with TRBD2 matching 13 bases. Germline values: CDR1 DFQATT, CDR2 SNEGSKA (reference sequence). V lost 6 bases to trimming and J lost 3 bases; unmatched junction nucleotides: 6. CDR3 size: 15 residues. The CDR3 reads CSATTSGRGTDTQYF. The DNA for the CDR3 is TGCAGTGCAACAACTAGCGGGAGGGGGACAGATACGCAGTATTTT.

This clonotype has a handful of counts. Here the CDR3 DNA reads TGTGCCAGCCTTTCCGGGACAGGGGCCTACGAGCAGTACTTC. It translates to CASLSGTGAYEQYF. The chain is built from TRBV2 and TRBJ2-7; 10 bases are shared with TRBD1. The V gene end was trimmed by 8 bases and the J gene end by 2 bases; junction bases not matched to a gene: 6. This CDR3 is 14 amino acids long. Germline CDR1 SNHLY, CDR2 FYNNEI.

In regard to this clonotype: The conserved phenylalanine or tryptophan is not found at the CDR3 terminus, so this likely reflects a read error. The chain is built from TRBV12-3 or TRBV12-4 and TRBJ2-7, with 9 bases lining up with TRBD2. J gave up 6 bases and V 5 bases, and 11 bases lay outside the gene matches. The CDR3 has 15 residues. CDR3 region: CASSPPLAGIGEQYS. The DNA of the CDR3 is TGTGCCAGCAGTCCCCCCCTAGCGGGAATAGGCGAGCAGTACTCC.

V is TRBV5-1 and J is TRBJ2-7; 7 bases are shared with TRBD1. The V gene end was trimmed by 2 bases and the J gene end by 6 bases; junction bases not matched to a gene: 8. CDR3 length: 14 residues. Germline lookup yields CDR1 SGHRS and CDR2 YFSETQ. As DNA, the CDR3 is TGCGCCAGCAGCTTAGGGACAGAGGATCTCGAGCAGTACTTC. Amino acids: CASSLGTEDLEQYF.

This clonotype showed up just a few times. The V gene is TRBV20-1, the J gene TRBJ2-4; the match to TRBD2 covers 7 bases. This CDR3 is 15 amino acids long. The V gene's germline CDR1 is DFQATT and CDR2 SNEGSKA (reference sequence). The V and J ends lost 5 bases and 5 bases, in that order; junction bases with no gene match: 12. CDR3 sequence (DNA): TGCAGTGCTTGGCCGGGAGGTCGACGGGAAAACATTCAGTACTTC. It is translated as CSAWPGGRRENIQYF.

The chain uses TRBV14 and TRBJ2-1; D perhaps matches TRBD2 (7 bases). The J call may be faulty, since TRBJ2-7 better matches the DNA end. The CDR3 has 13 residues. CDR1 and CDR2 (germline): SGHDN, FVKESK. The chain's CDR3 is CASSLQGGVEQYF. DNA of the CDR3: TGTGCCAGCAGCCTACAGGGAGGGGTCGAGCAGTACTTC.

The chain combines TRBV6-2 or TRBV6-3 with TRBJ2-5; D not certain. Germline V gene sequence: CDR1 MNHEY, CDR2 SVGEGT. The ends were cut back, 8 bases at V and 11 bases at J, with 24 bases in the middle. This CDR3 is built from 14 residues. CDR3 sequence (DNA): TGTGCCAGCTCCCACGGACCTGATTTCTACGGGCAGTACTTC. Its protein product is CASSHGPDFYGQYF.

At least ten counts were recorded for this clonotype. The chain joins TRBV20-1 to TRBJ2-5; possibly TRBD1 or TRBD2 for D (6 bases each). CDR1 is DFQATT, CDR2 SNEGSKA, per germline (reference sequence). This CDR3 is built from 15 residues. V was trimmed by 0 bases and J by 1 base, leaving 12 bases between them. The CDR3 spells CSARDYGGPQETQYF. The DNA of the CDR3 is TGCAGTGCTAGAGATTATGGGGGGCCCCAAGAGACCCAGTACTTC.

Only a few counts were recorded for this clonotype. This sequence joins TRBV10-3 and TRBJ2-5, with TRBD1 matching 7 bases. Trimming cost V 5 bases and J 2 bases; bases outside gene matches: 2. Germline loops: CDR1 ENHRY, CDR2 SYGVKD. This CDR3 region has 13 residues. Here the CDR3 reads CAISSGQQETQYF. The CDR3 DNA reads as TGTGCCATCAGTTCGGGACAGCAAGAGACCCAGTACTTC.

There are a few counts of this clonotype. The V and J genes are TRBV3-1 and TRBJ1-2; TRBD1 might be the D (6 bases). Germline CDR1 reads LGHDT; CDR2 reads YNNKEL (reference sequence). The CDR3 consists of 13 residues. The ends were cut back, 1 base at V and 3 bases at J, with 6 bases in the middle. The CDR3 DNA reads TGTGCCAGCAGCCAAGCAGGGGACTATGGCTACACCTTC. As protein: CASSQAGDYGYTF. The entire variable domain, with the rest obtained from reference TRBV3-1 and TRBJ1-2, is as follows: DTAVSQTPKYLVTQMGNDKSIKCEQNLGHDTMYWYKQDSKKFLKIMFSYNNKELIINETVPNRFSPKSPDKAHLNLHINSLELGDSAVYFCASSQAGDYGYTFGSGTRLTVV.

The CDR3 loop reads CASSLFQVGNTEAFF. CDR3 in DNA: TGTGCCAGCAGCTTATTCCAGGTCGGGAACACTGAAGCTTTCTTT. J is TRBJ1-1 and V is TRBV7-2, with D hard to call. Germline assignment: CDR1 SGHTA and CDR2 FQGNSA. The V end lost 2 bases, the J end lost 1 base, and 11 bases lay between the germline ends. The CDR3 runs 15 residues.

This clonotype was counted a few times. For the CDR3, the DNA is TGCGCCAGCAGCCCCCGGGTAGCAGCAGACTACGAGCAGTACTTC. Protein: CASSPRVAADYEQYF. The V and J genes are TRBV4-3 and TRBJ2-7; no clear D gene. The CDR3 contains 15 residues. Germline V gives CDR1 LGHNA, CDR2 YSLEER. V was cut by 4 bases and J by 3 bases, with 16 bases left in between.

The chain couples TRBV4-3 to TRBJ2-3; 15 bases match TRBD2. This CDR3 is built from 16 residues. J lost 6 bases, V lost 3 bases, and 4 bases had no gene match. The germline V gene has CDR1 LGHNA and CDR2 YSLEER. The CDR3 here is CASSQPGTSGGDTQYF. CDR3 nucleotide sequence: TGCGCCAGCAGCCAGCCGGGGACTAGCGGGGGGGATACGCAGTATTTT.